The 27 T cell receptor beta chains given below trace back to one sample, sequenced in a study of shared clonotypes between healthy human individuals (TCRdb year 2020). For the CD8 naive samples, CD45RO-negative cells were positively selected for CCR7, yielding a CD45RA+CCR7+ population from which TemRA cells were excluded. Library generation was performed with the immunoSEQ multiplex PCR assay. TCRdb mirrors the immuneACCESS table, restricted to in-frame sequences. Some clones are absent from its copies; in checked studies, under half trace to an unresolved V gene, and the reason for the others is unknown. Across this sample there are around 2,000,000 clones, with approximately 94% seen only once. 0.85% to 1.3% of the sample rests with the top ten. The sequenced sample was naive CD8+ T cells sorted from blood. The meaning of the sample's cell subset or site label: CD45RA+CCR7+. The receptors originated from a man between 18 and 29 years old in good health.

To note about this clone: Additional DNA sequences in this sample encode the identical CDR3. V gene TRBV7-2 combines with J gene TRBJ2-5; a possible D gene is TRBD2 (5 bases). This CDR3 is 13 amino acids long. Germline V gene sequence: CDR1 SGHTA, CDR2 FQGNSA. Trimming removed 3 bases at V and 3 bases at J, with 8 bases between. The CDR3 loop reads CASSFDGEETQYF. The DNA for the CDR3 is TGTGCCAGCAGCTTCGACGGGGAAGAGACCCAGTACTTC.

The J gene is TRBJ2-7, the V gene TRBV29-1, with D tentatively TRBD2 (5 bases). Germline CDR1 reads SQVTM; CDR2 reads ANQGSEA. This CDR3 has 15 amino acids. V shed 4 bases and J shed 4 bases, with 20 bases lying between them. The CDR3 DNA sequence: TGCAGCGTTGTACCAACGGAGGTACGGTCATACGAGCAGTACTTC. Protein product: CSVVPTEVRSYEQYF.

CDR3 sequence reads: CASRDLQGGDAEAFF. The CDR3 bases are TGTGCCAGCAGGGACTTACAGGGGGGGGATGCTGAAGCTTTCTTT. The chain combines TRBV2 with TRBJ1-1; 8 bases map to TRBD1. CDR1 is SNHLY and CDR2 is FYNNEI in the germline V gene. V lost 6 bases, J lost 6 bases, and 12 bases stayed unmatched. This CDR3 region has 15 residues.

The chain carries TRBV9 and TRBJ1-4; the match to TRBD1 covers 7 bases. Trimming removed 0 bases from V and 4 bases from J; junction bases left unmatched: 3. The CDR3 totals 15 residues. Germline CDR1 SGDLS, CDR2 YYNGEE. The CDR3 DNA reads TGTGCCAGCAGCGTAGGGGGACAGTTTAATGAAAAACTGTTTTTT. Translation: CASSVGGQFNEKLFF.

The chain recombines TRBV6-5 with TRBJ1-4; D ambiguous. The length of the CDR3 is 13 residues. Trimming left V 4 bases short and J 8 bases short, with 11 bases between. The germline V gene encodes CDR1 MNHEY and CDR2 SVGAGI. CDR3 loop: CASSSWTGEKLFF. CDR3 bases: TGTGCCAGCAGTTCGTGGACGGGGGAAAAACTGTTTTTT.

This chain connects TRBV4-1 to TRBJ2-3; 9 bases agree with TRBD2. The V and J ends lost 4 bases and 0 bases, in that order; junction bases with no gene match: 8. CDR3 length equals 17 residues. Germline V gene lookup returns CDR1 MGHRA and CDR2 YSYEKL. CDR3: CASSRALAGESTDTQYF. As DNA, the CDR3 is TGCGCCAGCAGCCGCGCCTTAGCGGGAGAAAGCACAGATACGCAGTATTTT.

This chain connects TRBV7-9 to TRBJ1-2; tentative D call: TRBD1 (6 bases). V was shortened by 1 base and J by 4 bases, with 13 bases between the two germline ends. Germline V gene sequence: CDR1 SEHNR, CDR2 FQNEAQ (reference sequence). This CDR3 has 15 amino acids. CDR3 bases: TGTGCCAGCAGCTTAGAAAGGGGACACGCCTATGGCTACACCTTC. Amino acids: CASSLERGHAYGYTF.

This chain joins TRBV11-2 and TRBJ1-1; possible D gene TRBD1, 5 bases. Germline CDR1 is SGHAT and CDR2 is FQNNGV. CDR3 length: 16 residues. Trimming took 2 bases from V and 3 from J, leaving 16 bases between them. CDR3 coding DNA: TGTGCCAGCAGCTTAAGTCGTGGGGGAATATACACTGAAGCTTTCTTT. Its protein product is CASSLSRGGIYTEAFF.

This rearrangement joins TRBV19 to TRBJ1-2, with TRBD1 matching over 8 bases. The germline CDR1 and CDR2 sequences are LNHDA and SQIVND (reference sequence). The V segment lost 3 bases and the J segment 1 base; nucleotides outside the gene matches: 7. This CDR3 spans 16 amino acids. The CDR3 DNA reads TGTGCCAGTAGTATGAATGCAGGACAGGGTAACTATGGCTACACCTTC. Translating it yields CASSMNAGQGNYGYTF.

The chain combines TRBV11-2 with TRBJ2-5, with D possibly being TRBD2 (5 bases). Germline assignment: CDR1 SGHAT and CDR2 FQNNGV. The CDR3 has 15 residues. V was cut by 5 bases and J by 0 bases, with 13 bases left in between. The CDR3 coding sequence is TGTGCCAGCAGCCAAGAGGGTGTTAACCAAGAGACCCAGTACTTC. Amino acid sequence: CASSQEGVNQETQYF.

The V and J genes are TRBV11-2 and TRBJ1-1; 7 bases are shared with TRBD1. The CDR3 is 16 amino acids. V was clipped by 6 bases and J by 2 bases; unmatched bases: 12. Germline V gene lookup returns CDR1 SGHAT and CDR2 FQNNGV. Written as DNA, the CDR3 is TGTGCCAGCAGACACACCCTGGGACAGCTAAACACTGAAGCTTTCTTT. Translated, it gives CASRHTLGQLNTEAFF.

The CDR3 loop reads CASSARDRYQETQYF. CDR3 nucleotide sequence: TGTGCCAGCAGTGCCCGGGACAGGTACCAAGAGACCCAGTACTTC. The genes are TRBV2 and TRBJ2-5, with 8 nucleotides matching TRBD1. The CDR3 consists of 15 residues. With 4 bases clipped from V and 0 bases from J, the junction kept 4 bases outside the gene matches. Germline V gene sequence: CDR1 SNHLY, CDR2 FYNNEI.

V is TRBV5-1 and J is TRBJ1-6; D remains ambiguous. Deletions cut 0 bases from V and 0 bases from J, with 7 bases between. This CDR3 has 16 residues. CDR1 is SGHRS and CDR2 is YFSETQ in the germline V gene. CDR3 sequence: CASSLEESSYNSPLHF. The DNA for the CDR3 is TGCGCCAGCAGCTTGGAGGAAAGCTCCTATAATTCACCCCTCCACTTT.

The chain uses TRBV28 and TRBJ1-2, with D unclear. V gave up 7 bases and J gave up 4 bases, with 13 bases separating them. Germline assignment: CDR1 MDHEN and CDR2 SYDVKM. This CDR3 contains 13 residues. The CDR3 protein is CASTPPEGYGYTF. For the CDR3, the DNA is TGTGCCAGCACCCCTCCAGAGGGCTATGGCTACACCTTC.

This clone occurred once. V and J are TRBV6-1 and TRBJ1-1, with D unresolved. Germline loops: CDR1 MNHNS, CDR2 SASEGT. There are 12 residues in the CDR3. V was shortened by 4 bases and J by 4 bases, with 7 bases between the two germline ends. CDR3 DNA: TGTGCCAGCAGTGGCCCATTCACTGAAGCTTTCTTT. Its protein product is CASSGPFTEAFF.

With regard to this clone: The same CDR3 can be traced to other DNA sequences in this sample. DNA of the CDR3: TGTGCCAGCAGCTTCGCGAACACTGAAGCTTTCTTT. It is translated as CASSFANTEAFF. This sequence joins TRBV11-2 and TRBJ1-1; D unresolved. Germline V gene sequence: CDR1 SGHAT, CDR2 FQNNGV. The CDR3 is 12 amino acids. V shed 3 bases and J shed 1 base, with 3 bases lying between them.

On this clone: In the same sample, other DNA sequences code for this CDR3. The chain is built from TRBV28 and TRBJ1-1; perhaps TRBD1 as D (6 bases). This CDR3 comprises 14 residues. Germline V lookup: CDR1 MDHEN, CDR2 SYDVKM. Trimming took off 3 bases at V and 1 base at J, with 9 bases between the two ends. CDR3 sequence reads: CASSFRGGNTEAFF. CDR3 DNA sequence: TGTGCCAGCAGTTTCAGGGGCGGGAACACTGAAGCTTTCTTT. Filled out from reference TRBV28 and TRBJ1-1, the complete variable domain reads DVKVTQSSRYLVKRTGEKVFLECVQDMDHENMFWYRQDPGLGLRLIYFSYDVKMKEKGDIPEGYSVSREKKERFSLILESASTNQTSMYLCASSFRGGNTEAFFGQGTRLTVV.

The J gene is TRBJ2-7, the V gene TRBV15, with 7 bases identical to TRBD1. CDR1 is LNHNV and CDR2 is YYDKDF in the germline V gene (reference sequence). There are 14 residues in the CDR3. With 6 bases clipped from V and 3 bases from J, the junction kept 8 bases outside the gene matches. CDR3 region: CATRNRGEGYEQYF. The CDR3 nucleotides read TGTGCCACCAGGAACAGGGGAGAGGGCTACGAGCAGTACTTC.

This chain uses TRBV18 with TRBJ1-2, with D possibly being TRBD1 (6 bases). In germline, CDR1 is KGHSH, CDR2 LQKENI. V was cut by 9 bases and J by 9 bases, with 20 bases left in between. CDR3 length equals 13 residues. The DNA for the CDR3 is TGTGCCAGATCCCAATTAGGGGACACCAGCTACACCTTC. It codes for CARSQLGDTSYTF.

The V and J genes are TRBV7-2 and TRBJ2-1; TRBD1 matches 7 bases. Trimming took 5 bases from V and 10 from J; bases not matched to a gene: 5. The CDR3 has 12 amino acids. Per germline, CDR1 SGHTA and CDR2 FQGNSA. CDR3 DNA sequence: TGTGCCAGCAGCCCCCAGGGGGTAGAGCAGTTCTTC. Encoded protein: CASSPQGVEQFF.

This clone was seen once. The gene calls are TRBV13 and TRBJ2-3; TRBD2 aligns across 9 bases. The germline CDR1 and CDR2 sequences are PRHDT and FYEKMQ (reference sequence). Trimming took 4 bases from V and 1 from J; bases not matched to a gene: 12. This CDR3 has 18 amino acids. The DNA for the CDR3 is TGTGCCAGCAGCTCTTACTCTAGCGGGATCCTTGGCACAGATACGCAGTATTTT. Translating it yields CASSSYSSGILGTDTQYF.

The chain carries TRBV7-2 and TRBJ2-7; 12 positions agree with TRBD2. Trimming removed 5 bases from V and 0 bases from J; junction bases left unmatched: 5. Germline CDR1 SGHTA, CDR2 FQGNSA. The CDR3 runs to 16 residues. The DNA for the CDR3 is TGTGCCAGCAGCCCCGGACTAGCGGGGACCTCCTACGAGCAGTACTTC. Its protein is CASSPGLAGTSYEQYF.

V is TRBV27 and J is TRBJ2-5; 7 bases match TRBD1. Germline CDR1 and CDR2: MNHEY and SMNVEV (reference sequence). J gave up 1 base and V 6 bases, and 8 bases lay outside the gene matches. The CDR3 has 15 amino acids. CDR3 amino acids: CASSGQEKPQETQYF. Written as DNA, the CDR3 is TGTGCCAGCAGCGGACAGGAGAAACCCCAAGAGACCCAGTACTTC.

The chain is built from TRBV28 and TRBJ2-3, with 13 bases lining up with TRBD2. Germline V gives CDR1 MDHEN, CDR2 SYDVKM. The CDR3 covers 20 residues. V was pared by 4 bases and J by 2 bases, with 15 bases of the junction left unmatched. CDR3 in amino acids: CASSSLLTGLAGTLTDTQYF. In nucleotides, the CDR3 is TGTGCCAGCAGTTCACTCCTGACGGGACTAGCGGGGACTCTCACAGATACGCAGTATTTT.

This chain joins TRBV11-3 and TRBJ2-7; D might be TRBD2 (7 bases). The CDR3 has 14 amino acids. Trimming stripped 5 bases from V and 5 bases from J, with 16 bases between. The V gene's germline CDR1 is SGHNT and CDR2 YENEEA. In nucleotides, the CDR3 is TGTGCCAGCAGCCTGCCAGGGGAGGGGCACGAGCAGTACTTC. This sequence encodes CASSLPGEGHEQYF.

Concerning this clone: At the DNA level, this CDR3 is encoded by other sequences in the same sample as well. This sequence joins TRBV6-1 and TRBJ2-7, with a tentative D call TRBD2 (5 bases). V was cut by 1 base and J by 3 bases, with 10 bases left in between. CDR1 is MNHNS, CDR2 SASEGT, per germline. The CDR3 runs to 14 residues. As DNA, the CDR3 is TGTGCCAGCAGTGAAGGAGTAGGAGGCTACGAGCAGTACTTC. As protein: CASSEGVGGYEQYF.

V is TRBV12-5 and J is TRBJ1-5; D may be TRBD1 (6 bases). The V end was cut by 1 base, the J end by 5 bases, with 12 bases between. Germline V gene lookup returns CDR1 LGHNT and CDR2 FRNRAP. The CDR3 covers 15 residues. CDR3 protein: CASGLGQGNYQPQHF. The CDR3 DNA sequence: TGTGCTAGTGGTTTGGGGCAGGGGAATTATCAGCCCCAGCATTTT. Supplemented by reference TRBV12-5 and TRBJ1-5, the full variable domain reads DARVTQTPRHKVTEMGQEVTMRCQPILGHNTVFWYRQTMMQGLELLAYFRNRAPLDDSGMPKDRFSAEMPDATLATLKIQPSEPRDSAVYFCASGLGQGNYQPQHFGDGTRLSIL.